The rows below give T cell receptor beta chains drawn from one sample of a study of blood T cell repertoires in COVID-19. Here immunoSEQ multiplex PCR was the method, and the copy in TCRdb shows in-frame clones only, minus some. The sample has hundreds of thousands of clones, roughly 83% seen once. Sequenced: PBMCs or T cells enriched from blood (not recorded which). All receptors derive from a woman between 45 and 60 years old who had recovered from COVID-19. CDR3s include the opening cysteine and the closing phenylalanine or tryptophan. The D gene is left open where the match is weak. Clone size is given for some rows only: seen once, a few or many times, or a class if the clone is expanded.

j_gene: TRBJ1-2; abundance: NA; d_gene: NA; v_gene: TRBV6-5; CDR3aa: CASSHSTGINGYTF; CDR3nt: TGTGCCAGCAGTCATTCGACAGGAATAAATGGCTACACCTTC
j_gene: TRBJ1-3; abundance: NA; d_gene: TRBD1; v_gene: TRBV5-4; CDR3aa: CASSFYRGGSSSGNTIYF; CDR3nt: TGTGCCAGCAGCTTTTATCGAGGGGGCTCCAGCTCTGGAAACACCATATATTTT
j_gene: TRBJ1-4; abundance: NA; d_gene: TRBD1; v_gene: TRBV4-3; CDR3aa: CASSQDNRGSEKLFF; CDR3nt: TGCGCCAGCAGCCAAGATAACAGGGGAAGCGAAAAACTGTTTTTT
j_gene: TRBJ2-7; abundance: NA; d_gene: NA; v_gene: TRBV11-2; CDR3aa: CASRHRFRSTLYEQYF; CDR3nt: TGTGCCAGCAGGCATCGTTTTCGGAGTACCCTCTACGAGCAGTACTTC
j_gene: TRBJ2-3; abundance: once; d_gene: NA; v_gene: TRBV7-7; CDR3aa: CASSLDRGDTQYF; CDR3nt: TGTGCTAGCAGCTTAGATAGGGGTGACACGCAGTATTTT
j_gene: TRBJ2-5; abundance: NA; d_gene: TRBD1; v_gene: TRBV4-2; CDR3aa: CASSRTPGGAETQYF; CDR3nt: TGTGCCAGCAGCCGGACGCCAGGGGGCGCAGAGACCCAGTACTTC
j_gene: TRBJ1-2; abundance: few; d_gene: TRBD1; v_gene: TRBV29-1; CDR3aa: CSVNTPGQHYGYTF; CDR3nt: TGCAGCGTGAACACGCCGGGACAGCACTATGGCTACACCTTC
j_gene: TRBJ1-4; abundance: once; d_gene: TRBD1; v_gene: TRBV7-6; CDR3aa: CASSHRGKLFF; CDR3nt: TGTGCCAGCAGCCACAGGGGGAAACTGTTTTTT
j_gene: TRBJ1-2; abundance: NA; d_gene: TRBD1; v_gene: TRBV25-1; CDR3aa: CASSPGQSYGYTF; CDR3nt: TGTGCCAGCAGCCCGGGACAGTCCTATGGCTACACCTTC
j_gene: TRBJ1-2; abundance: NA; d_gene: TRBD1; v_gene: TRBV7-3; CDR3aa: CASSAPGGRGYTF; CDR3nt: TGTGCCAGCAGCGCACCAGGGGGCAGGGGCTACACCTTC
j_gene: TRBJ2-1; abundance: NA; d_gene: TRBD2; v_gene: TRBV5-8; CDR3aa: CASSAGLAASSYNEQFF; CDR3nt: TGTGCCAGCAGCGCGGGACTAGCGGCGAGCTCCTACAATGAGCAGTTCTTC
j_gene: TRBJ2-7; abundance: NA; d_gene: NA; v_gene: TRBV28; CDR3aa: CASTRGFGVVYEQYF; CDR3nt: TGTGCCAGCACCAGGGGTTTCGGGGTCGTCTACGAGCAGTACTTC
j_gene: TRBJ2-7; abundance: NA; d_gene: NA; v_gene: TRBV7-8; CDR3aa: CASSLLQAYEQYF; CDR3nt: TGTGCCAGCAGCTTATTACAGGCCTACGAGCAGTACTTC
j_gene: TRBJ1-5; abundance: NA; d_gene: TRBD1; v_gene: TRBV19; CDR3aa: CASSILPGQGPSRNQPQHF; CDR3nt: TGTGCCAGTAGTATATTACCGGGACAGGGTCCTAGTCGCAATCAGCCCCAGCATTTT
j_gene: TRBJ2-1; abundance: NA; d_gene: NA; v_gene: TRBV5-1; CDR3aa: CASSLDGEVSQFF; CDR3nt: TGCGCCAGCAGCTTGGACGGGGAGGTCTCTCAGTTCTTC
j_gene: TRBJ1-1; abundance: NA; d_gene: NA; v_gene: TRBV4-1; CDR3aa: CASSPGEQAHEAFF; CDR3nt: TGCGCCAGCAGCCCAGGGGAACAGGCCCATGAAGCTTTCTTT
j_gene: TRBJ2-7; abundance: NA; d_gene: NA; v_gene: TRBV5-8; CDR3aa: CASSFRRGRNLYEQYF; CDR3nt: TGTGCCAGCAGCTTCCGTAGAGGGAGAAACCTCTACGAGCAGTACTTC
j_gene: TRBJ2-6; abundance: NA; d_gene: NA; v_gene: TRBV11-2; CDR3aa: CASSFSSGANVLTF; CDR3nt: TGTGCCAGCAGCTTTTCTTCTGGGGCCAACGTCCTGACTTTC
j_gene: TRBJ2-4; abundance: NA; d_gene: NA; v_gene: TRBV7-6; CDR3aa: CASSLAGRDIQYF; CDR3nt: TGTGCCAGCAGCTTAGCCGGGCGGGACATTCAGTACTTC